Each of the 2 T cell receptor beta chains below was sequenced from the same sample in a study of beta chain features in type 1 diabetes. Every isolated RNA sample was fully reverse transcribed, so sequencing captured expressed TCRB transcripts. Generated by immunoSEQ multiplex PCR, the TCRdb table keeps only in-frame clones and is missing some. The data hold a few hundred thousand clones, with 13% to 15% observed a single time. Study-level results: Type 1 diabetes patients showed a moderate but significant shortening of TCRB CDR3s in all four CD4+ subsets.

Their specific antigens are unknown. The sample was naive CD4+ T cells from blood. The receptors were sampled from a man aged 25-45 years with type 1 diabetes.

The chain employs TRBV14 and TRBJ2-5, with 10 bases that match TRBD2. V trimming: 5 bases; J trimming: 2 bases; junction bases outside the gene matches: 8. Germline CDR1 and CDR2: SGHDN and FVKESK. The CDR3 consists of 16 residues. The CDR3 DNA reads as TGTGCCAGCAGCGCGACTAGCGGGCAGCAGCAAGAGACCCAGTACTTC. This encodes CASSATSGQQQETQYF.

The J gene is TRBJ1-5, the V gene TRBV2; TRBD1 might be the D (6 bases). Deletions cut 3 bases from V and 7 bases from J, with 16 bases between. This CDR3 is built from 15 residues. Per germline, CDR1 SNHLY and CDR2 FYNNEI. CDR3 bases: TGTGCCAGCAGTGAGAAAACAGGGTCTCGACAGCCCCAGCATTTT. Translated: CASSEKTGSRQPQHF.